Shown below are 7 T cell receptor beta chains from a single sample sequenced in a study of T-cell memory formation after mild COVID-19. MiXCR was run by TCRdb on the 5' RACE reads, yielding one entry per CDR3 protein. The sample lists roughly 300,000 distinct CDR3 sequences, about 13% occurring once. The source material was PBMCs or a T cell subset sorted from them (not recorded which). These receptors all come from a man aged 18 to 29 who had mild COVID-19 (a few samples of this study predate the infection). Cell type and time point are not known.

The chain is built from TRBV19 and TRBJ1-5, with D unclear. The V gene's germline CDR1 is LNHDA and CDR2 SQIVND (reference sequence). CDR3 length equals 14 residues. Trimming took off 1 base at V and 7 bases at J, with 11 bases between the two ends. This CDR3 is CASSIGGRAQPQHF. In DNA form, the CDR3 reads TGTGCCAGTAGTATAGGAGGTCGGGCGCAGCCCCAGCATTTT.

This clonotype has just a few counts. V gene TRBV29-1 combines with J gene TRBJ2-1; tentative D call: TRBD2 (5 bases). Germline CDR1 and CDR2: SQVTM and ANQGSEA. CDR3 length equals 15 residues. V lost 0 bases to trimming and J lost 6 bases, with 15 bases between them. The CDR3 sequence is CSVEDSGEWGNEQFF. The CDR3 region has the DNA TGCAGCGTTGAAGATTCCGGGGAATGGGGCAATGAGCAGTTCTTC.

This clonotype has just a few counts. V usage is TRBV7-6 and J usage is TRBJ2-3; D is unclear. V was cut by 2 bases and J by 2 bases, with 8 bases left in between. CDR1 is SGHVS and CDR2 is FNYEAQ in the germline V gene. This CDR3 region has 14 residues. The CDR3 is CASSLKADTDTQYF. The CDR3 nucleotides read TGTGCCAGCAGCTTAAAGGCGGACACAGATACGCAGTATTTT.

In this sample, this clonotype turned up many times. The chain uses TRBV5-1 and TRBJ2-7; possibly TRBD1 for D (5 bases). Germline V gene data show CDR1 as SGHRS and CDR2 as YFSETQ. Trimming took off 2 bases at V and 0 bases at J, with 9 bases between the two ends. The length of the CDR3 is 14 residues. CDR3 in amino acids: CASSFGHSSYEQYF. Here the CDR3 DNA reads TGCGCCAGCAGCTTCGGACATAGCTCCTACGAGCAGTACTTC.

This sequence joins TRBV10-3 and TRBJ2-1; D call uncertain. The CDR3 has 15 residues. V was shortened by 7 bases and J by 2 bases, with 15 bases between the two germline ends. The germline gives CDR1 ENHRY, CDR2 SYGVKD. The chain's CDR3 is CAITPDEMTYNEQFF. DNA of the CDR3: TGTGCCATCACCCCGGACGAGATGACCTACAATGAGCAGTTCTTC.

This clonotype was detected only a few times. V gene TRBV6-5 combines with J gene TRBJ1-3; 9 bases match TRBD1. The V and J ends lost 6 bases and 4 bases, in that order; junction bases with no gene match: 7. The germline gives CDR1 MNHEY, CDR2 SVGAGI. This CDR3 has 15 residues. The CDR3 DNA reads TGTGCCAGCAGGGTCGGGACAGGGCACGGAAACACCATATATTTT. Amino acid sequence: CASRVGTGHGNTIYF.

There are many counts of this clonotype. This rearrangement joins TRBV7-9 to TRBJ2-7, with 12 bases that match TRBD2. The V gene end was trimmed by 4 bases and the J gene end by 4 bases; junction bases not matched to a gene: 11. CDR3 length: 17 residues. Germline lookup yields CDR1 SEHNR and CDR2 FQNEAQ (reference sequence). The CDR3 DNA follows: TGTGCCAGCAGCTCCTCATATGCGACTAGCGGGAGTTACGAGCAGTACGTC. Translated, it gives CASSSSYATSGSYEQYV.